A single sample is the source of the 8 T cell receptor beta chains below, sequenced in a study of PD-L1 blockade in urothelial cancer. Indicated time point: pretreatment peripheral blood. Repertoires were generated with immunoSEQ multiplex PCR, while TCRdb's copy carries only in-frame clones and drops some. This sample yields 60,000 to 65,000 clones, of which approximately 81% are seen a single time; 3.2% belongs to the top ten. The source was PBMCs, collected around atezolizumab (anti-PD-L1) treatment. All receptors derive from a man aged 65 to 79 with urothelial cancer.

The chain recombines TRBV18 with TRBJ1-1, with D tentatively TRBD1 (6 bases). The length of the CDR3 is 16 residues. Germline CDR1 reads KGHSH; CDR2 reads LQKENI. V was trimmed by 3 bases and J by 1 base, leaving 15 bases between them. The CDR3 DNA follows: TGTGCCAGCTCACCTCGACAGGCGTTAGCGAACACTGAAGCTTTCTTT. Its protein product is CASSPRQALANTEAFF.

The rearrangement joins TRBV5-1 to TRBJ1-2; D perhaps matches TRBD1 (5 bases). The germline V gene has CDR1 SGHRS and CDR2 YFSETQ. Trimming removed 0 bases from V and 0 bases from J, with 9 bases in between. CDR3 length: 15 residues. The CDR3 DNA sequence: TGCGCCAGCAGCTTGGCGGGGGACGCTAACTATGGCTACACCTTC. Protein: CASSLAGDANYGYTF.

This clone appeared a single time. The CDR3 region has the DNA TGTGCCAGCAGCTTGGCCCAGGGGCCCAAGTACTTC. Its protein product is CASSLAQGPKYF. The rearrangement joins TRBV5-4 to TRBJ2-7; D is possibly TRBD1 (6 bases). CDR3 length: 12 amino acids. V was trimmed by 0 bases and J by 11 bases, leaving 12 bases between them. Germline CDR1 is SGHNT and CDR2 is YYREEE (reference sequence).

The CDR3 loop reads CAIRGNRGDTEAFF. The CDR3 DNA follows: TGTGCCATCAGGGGCAACAGGGGAGACACTGAAGCTTTCTTT. The rearrangement uses TRBV10-3 and TRBJ1-1, with 7 bases fitting TRBD1. The V segment lost 6 bases and the J segment 3 bases; nucleotides outside the gene matches: 7. CDR3 length: 14 residues. The V gene's germline CDR1 is ENHRY and CDR2 SYGVKD.

CDR3 DNA: TGTGCCAGCAGCTTGCTTGAGGCAGATACGCAGTATTTT. It encodes CASSLLEADTQYF. J is TRBJ2-3 and V is TRBV5-6, with unresolved D. V was cut by 1 base and J by 4 bases, with 7 bases left in between. Germline V CDR1 and CDR2: SGHDT, YYEEEE. This CDR3 spans 13 amino acids.

The chain's CDR3 is CASSQDSGGGNQPQHF. DNA for the CDR3: TGTGCCAGCAGCCAAGATAGCGGAGGGGGCAATCAGCCCCAGCATTTT. The chain is built from TRBV4-2 and TRBJ1-5, with D possibly TRBD1 on 5 matching bases. Looked up from germline, CDR1 is LGHNA and CDR2 is YNFKEQ. The CDR3 has 16 amino acids. Trimming cost V 0 bases and J 2 bases, with 11 bases left between them.

This chain joins TRBV20-1 and TRBJ1-2; TRBD1 is a possible D gene (6 bases). V lost 6 bases and J lost 8, with 13 bases in between. Germline assignment: CDR1 DFQATT and CDR2 SNEGSKA (reference sequence). There are 11 residues in the CDR3. In nucleotides, the CDR3 is TGCAGTGCGACAGGCTCCGGGGGCTACACCTTC. It is translated as CSATGSGGYTF.

This chain connects TRBV7-2 to TRBJ2-5; 12 bases are a match to TRBD2. V shed 5 bases and J 5 bases; nucleotides not matched to a gene: 15. The CDR3 length is 18 residues. Germline lookup yields CDR1 SGHTA and CDR2 FQGNSA. The CDR3 nucleotides are TGTGCCAGCAGCCTAAAGGGACTAGCGGGCCCTAGCGGGGAGACCCAGTACTTC. This codes for CASSLKGLAGPSGETQYF.